A selection of T cell receptor beta chains follows, all from one sample in a study of Graves' ophthalmopathy and Graves' hyperthyroidism. Each CDR3 protein is one row after TCRdb ran MiXCR on the multiplex PCR reads. There are 500,000 to 800,000 distinct CDR3 sequences in the sample; more than 40% occur only once, and 2.5% to 3.5% lies in the top ten. Sequenced input: peripheral blood. The receptors were gathered from an adult man with Graves' ophthalmopathy. CDR3s include the opening cysteine and the closing phenylalanine or tryptophan. D genes are given only for firm matches. The listing skips clone size in some rows; elsewhere it reads once, few, many or a size class.

CDR3aa	CDR3nt	abundance	v_gene	j_gene	d_gene
CASSAWTGGTYEQYF	TGTGCCAGCAGCGCGTGGACAGGGGGGACCTACGAGCAGTACTTC	-	TRBV7-9	TRBJ2-7	TRBD1
CAISGAGWTEKLFF	TGTGCCATCAGTGGGGCAGGCTGGACTGAAAAACTGTTTTTT	-	TRBV10-3	TRBJ1-4	-
CSVDALGTVEAFF	TGCAGCGTTGATGCGCTAGGGACAGTTGAAGCTTTCTTT	many	TRBV29-1	TRBJ1-1	TRBD1
CASSVQTSGNSPLHF	TGTGCCAGCAGCGTTCAAACCTCGGGGAATTCACCCCTCCACTTT	once	TRBV25-1	TRBJ1-6	-
CATSRGQEYEQYF	TGTGCCACCAGCAGAGGACAGGAGTACGAGCAGTACTTC	many	TRBV15	TRBJ2-7	-
CSSRTGDSHFGFTF	TGCAGCTCAAGGACAGGGGATTCGCACTTTGGCTTCACCTTC	-	TRBV29-1	TRBJ1-2	TRBD1
CASTLTSRGAYEQYF	TGTGCCAGCACCCTTACTTCTAGGGGGGCCTACGAGCAGTACTTC	-	TRBV6-5	TRBJ2-7	-
CAISTTPTEEKLFF	TGTGCCATCAGTACGACACCGACGGAGGAAAAACTGTTTTTT	-	TRBV10-3	TRBJ1-4	-
CSAKGDKGQPQHF	TGCAGTGCTAAAGGGGACAAAGGACAGCCCCAGCATTTT	few	TRBV20-1	TRBJ1-5	-
CASSSSSWSQYF	TGTGCCAGCAGCTCCTCTAGCTGGAGCCAGTACTTC	many	TRBV7-2	TRBJ2-5	-
CASSGESYGYTF	TGTGCCAGCAGCGGCGAGTCCTATGGCTACACCTTC	-	TRBV7-2	TRBJ1-2	-
CATAGRTNEQFF	TGTGCCACCGCCGGAAGGACAAATGAGCAGTTCTTC	-	TRBV10-3	TRBJ2-1	-
CASALAGGDGANVLTF	TGTGCCAGTGCCCTGGCGGGGGGCGATGGGGCCAACGTCCTGACTTTC	many	TRBV19	TRBJ2-6	TRBD2
CASGLELGTGGTEAFF	TGTGCTAGTGGTTTGGAATTAGGGACAGGGGGAACTGAAGCTTTCTTT	few	TRBV12-5	TRBJ1-1	TRBD1
CASSYRTRQGTGELFF	TGTGCCAGCAGTTACCGAACGCGACAGGGGACCGGGGAGCTGTTTTTT	-	TRBV6-6	TRBJ2-2	TRBD1
CSASGDSGTGTYEQYF	TGCAGTGCTAGTGGGGACTCCGGGACAGGGACTTACGAGCAGTACTTC	-	TRBV20-1	TRBJ2-7	TRBD1
CASSLAVGRDDETQYF	TGTGCCAGCAGCTTAGCGGTCGGCAGGGACGACGAGACCCAGTACTTC	-	TRBV7-9	TRBJ2-5	-
CATSDFKREYSYEQYF	TGTGCCACCAGTGATTTCAAGCGGGAGTATTCCTACGAGCAGTACTTC	many	TRBV24-1	TRBJ2-7	TRBD2
CASSYHGTGLSYEQYF	TGTGCCAGCAGTTACCATGGGACAGGCCTCTCCTACGAGCAGTACTTC	many	TRBV10-3	TRBJ2-7	TRBD1
CASSTRQGSSPSGANVLTF	TGTGCCAGCAGCACCCGACAGGGGTCATCACCCTCTGGGGCCAACGTCCTGACTTTC	few	TRBV11-2	TRBJ2-6	TRBD1
CASSEAGTGYGYTF	TGTGCCAGCAGTGAAGCCGGGACAGGCTATGGCTACACCTTC	-	TRBV6-1	TRBJ1-2	TRBD1
CASSSKRTGTLRETQYF	TGTGCCAGCAGCAGTAAACGCACCGGGACTTTGAGAGAGACCCAGTACTTC	once	TRBV7-9	TRBJ2-5	-
CAISRGTDTEAFF	TGTGCCATCAGTCGCGGGACGGACACTGAAGCTTTCTTT	many	TRBV10-3	TRBJ1-1	-
CASSYDGTATQPQHF	TGTGCCAGCAGTTACGATGGGACGGCTACTCAGCCCCAGCATTTT	-	TRBV7-3	TRBJ1-5	-
CASSASAGELFF	TGTGCCAGCAGCGCTAGTGCCGGGGAGCTGTTTTTT	many	TRBV9	TRBJ2-2	-
CSIKLAGREETQYF	TGCAGCATAAAACTAGCGGGTCGGGAAGAGACCCAGTACTTC	few	TRBV29-1	TRBJ2-5	TRBD2
CATSGGSYGYTF	TGTGCCACCAGTGGCGGAAGCTATGGCTACACCTTC	many	TRBV24-1	TRBJ1-2	-
CANSQEKGQETQYF	TGTGCCAACAGCCAAGAAAAGGGACAAGAGACCCAGTACTTC	-	TRBV7-2	TRBJ2-5	-
CASSYTRTGGGYGYTF	TGTGCCAGCAGTTACACCAGGACAGGGGGCGGCTATGGCTACACCTTC	many	TRBV2	TRBJ1-2	TRBD1
CASRDTGGGNSPLHF	TGTGCCAGCAGAGACACGGGGGGAGGGAATTCACCCCTCCACTTT	-	TRBV2	TRBJ1-6	-
CASSEVTGNEKLFF	TGTGCCAGCAGTGAAGTAACAGGAAATGAAAAACTGTTTTTT	-	TRBV10-3	TRBJ1-4	-
CASSQDRLKTGELFF	TGCGCCAGCAGCCAAGACAGGTTAAAGACCGGGGAGCTGTTTTTT	-	TRBV25-1	TRBJ2-2	-
CASSPLGGGIQETQYF	TGTGCCAGCAGCCCTCTTGGGGGGGGTATCCAAGAGACCCAGTACTTC	many	TRBV7-8	TRBJ2-5	TRBD2
CASSEALRDRVEQYF	TGTGCCAGCAGTGAAGCGCTTCGGGACAGGGTCGAGCAGTACTTC	few	TRBV2	TRBJ2-7	TRBD1
CASSQVWPSRGEKLFF	TGCGCCAGCAGCCAAGTTTGGCCTTCTCGAGGCGAAAAACTGTTTTTT	few	TRBV4-1	TRBJ1-4	-
CASSLYRTGDGYTF	TGCGCCAGCAGCTTGTATCGGACTGGAGATGGCTACACCTTC	-	TRBV5-1	TRBJ1-2	-